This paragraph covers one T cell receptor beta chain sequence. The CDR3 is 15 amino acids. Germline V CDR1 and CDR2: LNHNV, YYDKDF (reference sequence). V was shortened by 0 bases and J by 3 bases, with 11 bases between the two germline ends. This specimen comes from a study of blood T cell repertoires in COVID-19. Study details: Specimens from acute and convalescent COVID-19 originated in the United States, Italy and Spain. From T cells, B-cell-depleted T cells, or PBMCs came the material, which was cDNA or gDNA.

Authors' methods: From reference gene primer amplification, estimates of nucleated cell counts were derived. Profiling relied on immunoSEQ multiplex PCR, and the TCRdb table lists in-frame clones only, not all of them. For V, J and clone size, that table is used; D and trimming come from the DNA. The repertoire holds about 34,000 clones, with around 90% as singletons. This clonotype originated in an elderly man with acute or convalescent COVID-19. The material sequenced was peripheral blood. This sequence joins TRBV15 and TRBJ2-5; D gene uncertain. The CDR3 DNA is TGTGCCACCAGCAGAGATGGGCTGGTTGAAGAGACCCAGTACTTC. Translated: CATSRDGLVEETQYF.